This record looks at one T cell receptor (beta chain) sequence and its context. This sample is part of a study of cytomegalovirus exposure and HLA in healthy donors. A multiplex PCR was run with 60 Vbeta primers and 13 Jbeta primers. Sequencing was performed with immunoSEQ multiplex PCR; in TCRdb, only in-frame clones are kept and a portion is missing. The sample contains roughly 100,000 clones, around 65% of which appear only once. The source is a woman aged 45-59 years in good health and CMV-seronegative. The sequencing input was PBMCs.

This CDR3 is CASSSIGTSGRDEQYF. The CDR3 DNA is TGTGCCAGCAGTTCCATCGGGACTAGCGGGCGGGACGAGCAGTACTTC. This chain joins TRBV28 and TRBJ2-7; 12 positions agree with TRBD2. The V and J ends lost 4 bases and 5 bases, in that order; junction bases with no gene match: 9. CDR3 length equals 16 residues. From germline, CDR1 is MDHEN and CDR2 SYDVKM.